This passage covers 13 T cell receptor beta chains from one sample sequenced in a study of technical replicates of blood from a handful of donors. Using immunoSEQ multiplex PCR, the repertoire was profiled, and TCRdb retains in-frame clones only, with some absent. Counted here are about 85,000 clones, roughly 94% occurring once; the ten biggest clones make up around 0.25%. The sequenced material came from T cells isolated from PBMCs. The receptors were gathered from a human donor in good health.

The chain recombines TRBV4-1 with TRBJ2-3; TRBD1 agrees at 8 bases. CDR1 is MGHRA, CDR2 YSYEKL, per germline. The V gene end was trimmed by 2 bases and the J gene end by 3 bases; junction bases not matched to a gene: 13. This CDR3 has 18 residues. CDR3 in DNA: TGCGCCAGCAGCCAACAGGGATTCGGACAGGGCGGGACAGATACGCAGTATTTT. Residues: CASSQQGFGQGGTDTQYF.

The gene calls are TRBV30 and TRBJ2-1, with TRBD2 identical over 8 bases. Per the germline V gene, CDR1 is GTSNPN and CDR2 is SVGIG (reference sequence). Unmatched junction bases numbered 8, after V lost 5 bases and J lost 2 bases. This CDR3 is 15 amino acids long. Here the CDR3 reads CAWAPGRGPYNEQFF. In nucleotides, the CDR3 is TGTGCCTGGGCCCCCGGGAGGGGTCCCTACAATGAGCAGTTCTTC.

This clone has just one count. The CDR3 sequence is CASSFSITGLTEAFF. CDR3 bases: TGTGCCAGCAGCTTTTCAATTACAGGGTTAACTGAAGCTTTCTTT. The chain joins TRBV11-1 to TRBJ1-1; tentative D call: TRBD1 (6 bases). Germline lookup yields CDR1 SGHAT and CDR2 FQDESV (reference sequence). The CDR3 contains 15 residues. Trimming pared 3 bases from V and 5 bases from J, leaving 16 bases between.

The chain joins TRBV7-9 to TRBJ1-4, with 7 bases aligning to TRBD1. Germline V lookup: CDR1 SEHNR, CDR2 FQNEAQ (reference sequence). Trimming took 5 bases from V and 3 from J; bases not matched to a gene: 9. The CDR3 covers 16 residues. This CDR3 reads CASSPPRGLANEKLFF. CDR3 DNA sequence: TGTGCCAGCAGCCCACCGAGGGGGCTTGCTAATGAAAAACTGTTTTTT.

The chain links TRBV28 to TRBJ1-3, with TRBD1 identical over 7 bases. CDR3 length: 16 amino acids. Germline V gene data show CDR1 as MDHEN and CDR2 as SYDVKM. V was clipped by 8 bases and J by 3 bases; unmatched bases: 13. The CDR3 DNA sequence: TGTGCCAGCCACGACGCAGGGGGTGGGGGTGGAAACACCATATATTTT. Its protein product is CASHDAGGGGGNTIYF.

V is TRBV5-1 and J is TRBJ1-1; TRBD1 is a possible D gene (6 bases). Trimming removed 0 bases at V and 1 base at J, with 16 bases between. There are 17 residues in the CDR3. Germline CDR1 reads SGHRS; CDR2 reads YFSETQ. Written as DNA, the CDR3 is TGCGCCAGCAGCTTGGTCGCCGGGGGGGCCGCGAACACTGAAGCTTTCTTT. Amino acid sequence: CASSLVAGGAANTEAFF.

This chain connects TRBV5-1 to TRBJ1-6, with D possibly matching TRBD1 (5 bases). The germline gives CDR1 SGHRS, CDR2 YFSETQ. Trimming took 0 bases from V and 8 from J, leaving 12 bases between them. CDR3 size: 15 residues. The CDR3 reads CASSLGQGIYSPLHF. The CDR3, as DNA: TGCGCCAGCAGCTTGGGGCAGGGCATCTATTCACCCCTCCACTTT.

The chain uses TRBV25-1 and TRBJ1-1, with 10 bases identical to TRBD1. The trim removed 3 bases at V and 5 bases at J, leaving 3 bases unmatched. Germline loops: CDR1 MGHDK, CDR2 SYGVNS. This CDR3 contains 14 residues. This CDR3 reads CASSEGQGRTEAFF. CDR3 bases: TGTGCCAGCAGTGAGGGACAGGGGCGGACTGAAGCTTTCTTT.

This rearrangement joins TRBV5-1 to TRBJ2-2; tentatively, D is TRBD1 (5 bases). V dropped 0 bases and J dropped 5 bases, with 11 bases sitting between them. The CDR3 spans 15 residues. Looked up from germline, CDR1 is SGHRS and CDR2 is YFSETQ. DNA for the CDR3: TGCGCCAGCAGCTTGGTGGATTACAGGACCGGGGAGCTGTTTTTT. Translation: CASSLVDYRTGELFF.

To note about this clone: The sample contains more than one DNA sequence encoding this CDR3. V and J are TRBV28 and TRBJ1-5; D is uncertain. The ends were cut back, 5 bases at V and 4 bases at J, with 6 bases in the middle. Per the germline V gene, CDR1 is MDHEN and CDR2 is SYDVKM. This CDR3 spans 12 amino acids. The CDR3 is CASSLLNQPQHF. The CDR3 DNA is TGTGCCAGCAGTCTACTAAATCAGCCCCAGCATTTT.

In DNA form, the CDR3 reads TGTGCCTGGGACAAGGGACAGAGCTCCTACGAGCAGTACTTC. Translating gives CAWDKGQSSYEQYF. The rearrangement joins TRBV30 to TRBJ2-7; 7 bases align to TRBD1. The CDR3 is 14 residues long. Germline trimming cut 5 bases from V and 0 bases from J; bases unmatched to any gene: 7. Germline lookup yields CDR1 GTSNPN and CDR2 SVGIG (reference sequence).

The chain is built from TRBV11-2 and TRBJ2-5; possibly TRBD2 for D (6 bases). Trimming removed 5 bases from V and 5 bases from J, with 15 bases in between. Germline V lookup: CDR1 SGHAT, CDR2 FQNNGV. This CDR3 comprises 14 residues. CDR3 DNA sequence: TGTGCCAGCAGCCGCCCGGGACTCCGGGAGACCCAGTACTTC. Translation gives CASSRPGLRETQYF.

The chain is built from TRBV30 and TRBJ1-6; D is unresolved. CDR3 length: 14 amino acids. V was shortened by 0 bases and J by 7 bases, with 10 bases between the two germline ends. The germline V gene has CDR1 GTSNPN and CDR2 SVGIG (reference sequence). CDR3 sequence: CAWSVREMNSPLHF. In nucleotides, the CDR3 is TGTGCCTGGAGTGTAAGGGAGATGAATTCACCCCTCCACTTT. Using reference TRBV30 and TRBJ1-6 for the parts outside the CDR3, the full variable domain is SQTIHQWPATLVQPVGSPLSLECTVEGTSNPNLYWYRQAAGRGLQLLFYSVGIGQISSEVPQNLSASRPQDRQFILSSKKLLLSDSGFYLCAWSVREMNSPLHFGNGTRLTVT.